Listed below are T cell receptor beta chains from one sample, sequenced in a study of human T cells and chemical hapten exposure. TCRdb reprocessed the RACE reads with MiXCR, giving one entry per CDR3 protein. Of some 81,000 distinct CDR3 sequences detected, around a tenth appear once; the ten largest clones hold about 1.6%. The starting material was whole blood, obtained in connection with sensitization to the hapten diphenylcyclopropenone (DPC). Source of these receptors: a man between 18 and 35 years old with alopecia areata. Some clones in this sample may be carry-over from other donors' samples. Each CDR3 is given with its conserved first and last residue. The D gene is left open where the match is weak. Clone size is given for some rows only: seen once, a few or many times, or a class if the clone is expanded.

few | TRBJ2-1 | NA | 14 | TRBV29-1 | CSVQGAEIYNEQFF | TGCAGCGTTCAGGGTGCGGAGATATACAATGAGCAGTTCTTC
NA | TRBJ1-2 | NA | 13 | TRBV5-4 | CASSPPGTYGYTF | TGTGCCAGCAGCCCTCCCGGGACCTATGGCTACACCTTC
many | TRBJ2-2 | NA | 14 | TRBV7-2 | CASSFDSRTGELFF | TGTGCCAGCAGTTTTGACAGCCGCACCGGGGAGCTGTTTTTT
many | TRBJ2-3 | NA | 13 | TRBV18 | CASSPPGSGTQYF | TGTGCCAGCTCACCACCGGGCTCGGGGACGCAGTATTTT
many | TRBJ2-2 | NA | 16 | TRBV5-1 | CASSLAVGSDTGELFF | TGCGCCAGCAGCTTGGCAGTGGGAAGCGACACCGGGGAGCTGTTTTTT
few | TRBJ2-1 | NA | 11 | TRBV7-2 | CASSLVGSQFF | TGTGCCAGCAGCTTAGTCGGTTCCCAGTTCTTC
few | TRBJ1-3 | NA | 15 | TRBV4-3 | CASSRNSGSGNTIYF | TGCGCCAGCAGCCGAAACTCCGGGTCTGGAAACACCATATATTTT
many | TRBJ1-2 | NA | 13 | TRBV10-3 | CAISESRDYGYTF | TGTGCCATCAGTGAGTCCAGGGACTATGGCTACACCTTC
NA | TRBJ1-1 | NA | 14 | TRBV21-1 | CASSKSGRGTEAFF | TGTGCCAGCAGCAAATCAGGCAGGGGGACTGAAGCTTTCTTT
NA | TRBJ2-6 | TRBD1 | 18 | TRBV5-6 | CASSLLGQGAPGANVLTF | TGTGCCAGCAGCTTGTTGGGACAGGGGGCGCCTGGGGCCAACGTCCTGACTTTC